This TCR beta chain was obtained from a study of cytotoxic CD8 clonotypes in ibrutinib-treated CLL. Overall study context: The patients comprised 10 to 12 relapsed/refractory and around 15 treatment-naive cases, about 18 IGHV unmutated. The samples contained over 250,000 productive templates on average. They also contained an average of roughly 99,000 productive rearrangements.

Clones were read by immunoSEQ multiplex PCR, and TCRdb kept only the in-frame ones, dropping some. Among a few hundred thousand clones listed, 70% were seen once. The V gene end was trimmed by 3 bases and the J gene end by 7 bases; junction bases not matched to a gene: 6. Germline loops: CDR1 SGHNT, CDR2 YENEEA. The CDR3 is made up of 15 amino acids. This chain links TRBV11-3 with TRBJ2-1, with 10 positions matching TRBD2. The receptor was derived from a human donor with chronic lymphocytic leukemia. This sample comprised PBMCs, obtained after 24 months of ibrutinib treatment. The chain's CDR3 is CASSFPAGGRNEQFF. The CDR3 coding sequence is TGTGCCAGCAGCTTCCCAGCGGGAGGGAGAAATGAGCAGTTCTTC. Drawing the rest from reference TRBV11-3 and TRBJ2-1, the complete variable domain is EAGVVQSPRYKIIEKKQPVAFWCNPISGHNTLYWYLQNLGQGPELLIRYENEEAVDDSQLPKDRFSAERLKGVDSTLKIQPAELGDSAVYLCASSFPAGGRNEQFFGPGTRLTVL.